The clone carrying this T cell receptor (beta chain) was counted only a few times. Its target is unknown. Germline values: CDR1 LNHNV, CDR2 YYDKDF (reference sequence). V was pared by 2 bases and J by 6 bases, with 8 bases between. This CDR3 comprises 13 residues. The sample belongs to a study of cytomegalovirus exposure and HLA in healthy donors. Study results and caveats: An ancestry cluster, one associated with Asian ancestry, reportedly showed fewer N-insertions than the 666-donor mean in a later analysis.

Researchers ran the PCR with 60 Vbeta and 13 Jbeta primers. TCRdb's copy holds only in-frame clones and misses some; the assay was immunoSEQ multiplex PCR. In the table there are about 150,000 clones, 55% to 80% of which are singletons. This TCR derives from an older woman in good health and CMV-seropositive. The sequencing input was PBMCs. The V and J genes are TRBV15 and TRBJ2-1; TRBD2 might be the D (6 bases). Written as DNA, the CDR3 is TGTGCCACCAGCAGATACGGGGGCAATGAGCAGTTCTTC. This encodes CATSRYGGNEQFF.